These T cell receptor beta chains were read from a single sample in a study of CD8+ T cells in alopecia areata. The assay was immunoSEQ multiplex PCR, and TCRdb's table has in-frame clones only and misses some. The table has 90,000 or so clones, 44% seen once. The starting material was CD8+ T cells sorted from blood, obtained at week 24, from a patient treated with tofacitinib. The receptors were sampled from a human donor with alopecia areata. Both conserved end residues are part of each CDR3. A D gene is named only where the DNA matches it firmly. Not every row has a clone size; where given, it reads once, few, many or a size class.

>TRBJ2-7|.|.|TRBV7-9
CASSPSGYEQYF
TGTGCCAGCAGCCCTTCGGGTTACGAGCAGTACTTC
>TRBJ1-4|.|few|TRBV29-1
CSVRMMDEKEKLFF
TGCAGCGTTCGCATGATGGATGAGAAGGAAAAACTGTTTTTT
>TRBJ2-1|.|few|TRBV11-2
CASSLYEQFF
TGTGCCAGCAGCTTGTATGAGCAGTTCTTC
>TRBJ2-4|TRBD1|.|TRBV7-9
CASSSLPGTGGLAKNIQYF
TGTGCCAGCAGCTCCCTCCCCGGGACAGGGGGTCTAGCCAAAAACATTCAGTACTTC
>TRBJ1-1|.|few|TRBV4-1
CASSPVDDTEAFF
TGCGCCAGCAGCCCAGTAGACGACACTGAAGCTTTCTTT
>TRBJ1-4|.|.|TRBV30
CAWRTSLSKLFF
TGTGCCTGGAGGACCTCGTTATCGAAACTGTTTTTT
>TRBJ1-2|TRBD1|.|TRBV29-1
CSVDGDRGFGYTF
TGCAGCGTTGATGGGGACAGGGGTTTCGGCTACACCTTC
>TRBJ2-7|TRBD2|few|TRBV2
CAVFSSGGSYEQYF
TGTGCCGTATTTTCTAGCGGAGGGTCCTACGAGCAGTACTTC
>TRBJ1-3|.|.|TRBV30
CAWSTSGNTIYF
TGTGCCTGGAGTACCTCTGGAAACACCATATATTTT
>TRBJ2-1|.|.|TRBV19
CASSMGGPYNEQFF
TGTGCCAGTAGTATGGGGGGACCCTACAATGAGCAGTTCTTC